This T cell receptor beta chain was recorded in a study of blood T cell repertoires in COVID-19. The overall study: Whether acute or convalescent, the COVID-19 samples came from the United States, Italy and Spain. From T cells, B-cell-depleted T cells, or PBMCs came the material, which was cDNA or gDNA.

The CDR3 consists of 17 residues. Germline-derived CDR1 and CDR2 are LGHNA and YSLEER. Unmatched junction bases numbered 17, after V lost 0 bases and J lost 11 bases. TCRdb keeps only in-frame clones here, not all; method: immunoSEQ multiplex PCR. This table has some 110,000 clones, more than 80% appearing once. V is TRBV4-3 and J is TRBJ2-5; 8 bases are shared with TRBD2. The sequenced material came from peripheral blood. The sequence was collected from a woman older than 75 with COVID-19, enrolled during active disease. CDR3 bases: TGCGCCAGCAGCCAAGATCGGGACGGGAGGGCGGATAGGGAGCAGTACTTC. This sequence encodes CASSQDRDGRADREQYF.